The 27 T cell receptor beta chains below all came from one sample that was sequenced in a study of shared clonotypes between healthy human individuals. TCRdb's copy holds only in-frame clones and misses some; the assay was immunoSEQ multiplex PCR. The table has more than 2 million clones, about 95% seen once. CD8 cells classed as naive were CD45RO-negative and positively selected for CCR7, excluding terminally differentiated effector memory CD45RA+ cells. Source material: naive CD8+ T cells sorted from blood. The receptors stem from a man between 18 and 29 years old in good health.

J is TRBJ1-3 and V is TRBV28; D is possibly TRBD1 (6 bases). Germline V gene data show CDR1 as MDHEN and CDR2 as SYDVKM. This CDR3 spans 14 amino acids. Trimming took off 3 bases at V and 4 bases at J, with 10 bases between the two ends. In DNA, the CDR3 is TGTGCCAGCAGTTTTCCCGGGACAGGAAACACCATATATTTT. Translating gives CASSFPGTGNTIYF.

The chain couples TRBV10-3 to TRBJ2-7, with D possibly matching TRBD1 (6 bases). V was shortened by 4 bases and J by 5 bases, with 21 bases between the two germline ends. Looked up from germline, CDR1 is ENHRY and CDR2 is SYGVKD. This CDR3 has 16 amino acids. The CDR3 region is CAISVGVNRVGHEQYF. CDR3 bases: TGTGCCATCAGTGTGGGGGTTAACAGGGTTGGTCACGAGCAGTACTTC.

On this clone itself: This sample also contains other DNA sequences that code for the same CDR3. This chain uses TRBV7-6 with TRBJ2-2; D is unresolved. V was shortened by 1 base and J by 0 bases, with 9 bases between the two germline ends. The length of the CDR3 is 16 residues. The germline gives CDR1 SGHVS, CDR2 FNYEAQ. The CDR3 bases are TGTGCCAGCAGCTTAGTAGCAGGAGCGAACACCGGGGAGCTGTTTTTT. It yields the protein CASSLVAGANTGELFF.

The V gene is TRBV19, the J gene TRBJ1-5, with D tentatively TRBD1 (5 bases). Trimming cost V 5 bases and J 6 bases, with 17 bases left between them. This CDR3 contains 15 residues. CDR1 is LNHDA and CDR2 is SQIVND in the germline V gene (reference sequence). For the CDR3, the DNA is TGTGCCAGTAGTGGCGGGCCTATGGGGCCTCAGCCCCAGCATTTT. Translating gives CASSGGPMGPQPQHF.

Remarks on this clone: The junction differs from germline at one of its ends, possibly a read error. This chain connects TRBV5-1 to TRBJ2-5; perhaps TRBD2 as D (6 bases). The CDR3 is made up of 15 amino acids. Per germline, CDR1 SGHRS and CDR2 YFSETQ. CDR3 DNA sequence: TGCGCCAGCAGCTTGGCCGGGTGGGGCCGGGAGACCCAGCACTTC. The encoded protein is CASSLAGWGRETQHF. The whole variable domain, filled in from reference TRBV5-1 and TRBJ2-5, reads KAGVTQTPRYLIKTRGQQVTLSCSPISGHRSVSWYQQTPGQGLQFLFEYFSETQRNKGNFPGRFSGRQFSNSRSEMNVSTLELGDSALYLCASSLAGWGRETQHFGPGTRLLVL.

The chain joins TRBV14 to TRBJ2-7, with TRBD1 as a possible D gene (6 bases). The CDR3 is 15 amino acids. Trimming took 4 bases from V and 5 from J, leaving 18 bases between them. CDR1 SGHDN and CDR2 FVKESK come from the germline V gene. CDR3: CASSLQGWGLNEQYF. The DNA of the CDR3 is TGTGCCAGCAGCCTTCAGGGGTGGGGTCTGAACGAGCAGTACTTC.

This chain connects TRBV7-9 to TRBJ2-7, with 8 nucleotides matching TRBD1. V was pared by 4 bases and J by 1 base, with 6 bases of the junction left unmatched. Germline assignment: CDR1 SEHNR and CDR2 FQNEAQ (reference sequence). The CDR3 runs to 15 residues. CDR3 in amino acids: CASSSRGQGSYEQYF. DNA for the CDR3: TGTGCCAGCAGCTCCCGCGGACAGGGTTCCTACGAGCAGTACTTC.

The rearrangement links TRBV25-1 to TRBJ1-2; 7 bases agree with TRBD1. The germline CDR1 and CDR2 sequences are MGHDK and SYGVNS. The V segment lost 6 bases and the J segment 4 bases; nucleotides outside the gene matches: 5. CDR3 length: 13 residues. The CDR3, as DNA: TGTGCCAGCAGCGTGGGACAGCTCTATGGCTACACCTTC. It is translated as CASSVGQLYGYTF.

With respect to this clone: The sample carries other DNA sequences with the same CDR3. The chain uses TRBV2 and TRBJ2-7; D perhaps matches TRBD1 (5 bases). The CDR3 length is 12 residues. The ends were cut back, 8 bases at V and 4 bases at J, with 12 bases in the middle. CDR1 is SNHLY and CDR2 is FYNNEI in the germline V gene. CDR3 loop: CASLTGPYEQYF. The CDR3 DNA reads TGTGCCAGCTTAACAGGTCCGTACGAGCAGTACTTC.

This chain connects TRBV29-1 to TRBJ2-7; no definite D call. Germline V gene data show CDR1 as SQVTM and CDR2 as ANQGSEA. The CDR3 has 10 amino acids. V dropped 4 bases and J dropped 5 bases, with 6 bases sitting between them. This chain's CDR3 is CSVGDHEQYF. CDR3 nucleotide sequence: TGCAGCGTTGGCGACCACGAGCAGTACTTC.

The rearrangement joins TRBV28 to TRBJ1-2; 7 bases match TRBD1. The CDR3 runs to 15 residues. V trimming: 8 bases; J trimming: 4 bases; junction bases outside the gene matches: 13. The germline CDR1 and CDR2 sequences are MDHEN and SYDVKM. CDR3 coding DNA: TGTGCCAGCCTCGAGTGGACAGGTGAAAGCTATGGCTACACCTTC. It encodes CASLEWTGESYGYTF.

The chain couples TRBV4-3 to TRBJ2-7; 8 positions agree with TRBD2. The CDR3 extends over 17 amino acids. Looked up from germline, CDR1 is LGHNA and CDR2 is YSLEER. V lost 0 bases, J lost 4 bases, and 11 bases stayed unmatched. For the CDR3, the DNA is TGCGCCAGCAGCCAAGATGGGGTAGGCGGGGGGACGTACGAGCAGTACTTC. The encoded protein is CASSQDGVGGGTYEQYF.

This chain connects TRBV18 to TRBJ2-7, with D unresolved. The germline V and J ends were trimmed by 4 bases and 0 bases, with 7 bases remaining between them. The CDR3 spans 13 residues. Germline V gene data show CDR1 as KGHSH and CDR2 as LQKENI. The CDR3 loop is CASSQGSSYEQYF. The CDR3 nucleotides are TGTGCCAGCTCACAAGGGTCCTCCTACGAGCAGTACTTC.

V gene TRBV6-5 combines with J gene TRBJ2-3; possible D gene TRBD1, 6 bases. V was pared by 2 bases and J by 4 bases, with 13 bases between. The germline V gene has CDR1 MNHEY and CDR2 SVGAGI. This CDR3 is built from 15 residues. The CDR3 DNA follows: TGTGCCAGCAGTTACGGGGACACGGACTCAGATACGCAGTATTTT. This translates into CASSYGDTDSDTQYF.

The chain is built from TRBV5-4 and TRBJ2-2, with TRBD2 matching 14 bases. Germline V gene sequence: CDR1 SGHNT, CDR2 YYREEE (reference sequence). Losses at the gene ends were 5 bases for V and 7 bases for J; bases not matched to a gene: 16. This CDR3 spans 19 amino acids. The chain's CDR3 is CASSGGPGTSGGRDGELFF. The CDR3 DNA sequence: TGTGCCAGCAGTGGGGGACCCGGGACTAGCGGGGGAAGGGACGGGGAGCTGTTTTTT.

Comment on this clone: Other DNA sequences in this specimen translate into the identical CDR3. V and J are TRBV27 and TRBJ2-7; TRBD1 agrees at 8 bases. This CDR3 has 14 amino acids. Looked up from germline, CDR1 is MNHEY and CDR2 is SMNVEV (reference sequence). Unmatched junction bases numbered 3, after V lost 2 bases and J lost 3 bases. The CDR3 sequence: CASSLTGGFYEQYF. In nucleotides, the CDR3 is TGTGCCAGCAGTTTAACAGGGGGTTTCTACGAGCAGTACTTC.

The genes are TRBV4-1 and TRBJ2-5; tentative D call: TRBD1 (6 bases). CDR1 and CDR2 (germline): MGHRA, YSYEKL. Trimming removed 4 bases from V and 5 bases from J, with 20 bases in between. The length of the CDR3 is 16 residues. This CDR3 reads CASSPTSQGPRETQYF. CDR3 nucleotide sequence: TGCGCCAGCAGCCCTACCAGCCAGGGGCCGAGGGAGACCCAGTACTTC.

The CDR3, as DNA: TGTGCTTGTGATGGCCAGGGCACCGGGGAGCTGTTTTTT. Its protein product is CACDGQGTGELFF. The rearrangement uses TRBV7-7 and TRBJ2-2, with D maybe TRBD1 (5 bases). Germline assignment: CDR1 SSHAT and CDR2 FNYEAQ (reference sequence). This CDR3 comprises 13 residues.

The rearrangement joins TRBV6-1 to TRBJ2-7, with 8 nucleotides matching TRBD1. The CDR3 has 15 residues. The junction had 5 bases not matched to a gene; V was cut back by 1 base and J by 3 bases. Looked up from germline, CDR1 is MNHNS and CDR2 is SASEGT. This CDR3 reads CASSEGTGMYYEQYF. CDR3 sequence (DNA): TGTGCCAGCAGTGAAGGGACAGGGATGTACTACGAGCAGTACTTC.

The gene calls are TRBV7-6 and TRBJ2-2; no clear D. With 5 bases removed from V and 1 base from J, the gap between germline ends came to 8 bases. This CDR3 has 14 amino acids. Per the germline V gene, CDR1 is SGHVS and CDR2 is FNYEAQ. CDR3 residues: CASSTLKNTGELFF. The CDR3, as DNA: TGTGCCAGCAGCACCCTCAAGAACACCGGGGAGCTGTTTTTT.

V usage is TRBV27 and J usage is TRBJ2-4; D is possibly TRBD1 (5 bases). CDR1 and CDR2 from the germline V gene are MNHEY and SMNVEV (reference sequence). The CDR3 is 14 residues long. V was pared by 6 bases and J by 9 bases, with 18 bases between. The CDR3, as DNA: TGTGCCAGCAGCCGCGGACCACTTGGGGCCATTCAGTACTTC. This encodes CASSRGPLGAIQYF.

The rearrangement uses TRBV6-5 and TRBJ1-1, with a tentative D call TRBD1 (6 bases). Germline CDR1 MNHEY, CDR2 SVGAGI. The V gene lost 2 bases and the J gene lost 11 bases, with 15 bases spanning the gap. The CDR3 loop spans 13 amino acids. DNA of the CDR3: TGTGCCAGCAGTTACGGGACAAGGTTGGCCGCTTTCTTT. It encodes CASSYGTRLAAFF.

Concerning this clone itself: Different DNA sequences within this sample yield the same CDR3. V usage is TRBV5-4 and J usage is TRBJ2-7; no definite D call. Trimming left V 4 bases short and J 2 bases short, with 7 bases between. The CDR3 has 12 amino acids. The germline V gene has CDR1 SGHNT and CDR2 YYREEE (reference sequence). The CDR3 sequence is CASSDGPYEQYF. The CDR3 DNA is TGTGCCAGCAGCGACGGGCCCTACGAGCAGTACTTC.

About this clone: At the DNA level, this CDR3 is encoded by other sequences in the same sample as well. The chain combines TRBV30 with TRBJ2-7; the D gene could be TRBD1 or TRBD2 (5 bases each). Germline V gene lookup returns CDR1 GTSNPN and CDR2 SVGIG (reference sequence). V was clipped by 2 bases and J by 2 bases, with 7 bases between them. The CDR3 has 12 residues. CDR3 region: CAWSWGTYEQYF. In DNA form, the CDR3 reads TGTGCCTGGAGTTGGGGGACCTACGAGCAGTACTTC.

This chain links TRBV7-2 with TRBJ2-2, with D hard to call. CDR1 SGHTA and CDR2 FQGNSA come from the germline V gene. CDR3 length: 14 amino acids. The V end lost 5 bases, the J end lost 7 bases, and 14 bases lay between the germline ends. Here the CDR3 reads CASSDRALGGELFF. Here the CDR3 DNA reads TGTGCCAGCAGCGACCGGGCTCTGGGCGGGGAGCTGTTTTTT.

The chain has TRBV6-1 and TRBJ1-3, with unresolved D. Germline V lookup: CDR1 MNHNS, CDR2 SASEGT. V was trimmed by 2 bases and J by 0 bases, leaving 11 bases between them. The CDR3 consists of 16 residues. The DNA for the CDR3 is TGTGCCAGCAGTGAATCGCCGGGGAACTCTGGAAACACCATATATTTT. The encoded protein is CASSESPGNSGNTIYF.

As concerns this clone: At one end, the junction sequence differs from germline, possibly due to a read error. The CDR3 DNA follows: TGTGCCACCAGTTCCATACCGGACTCCTACGAGCAGTACTTC. Its protein product is CATSSIPDSYEQYF. The chain combines TRBV6-6 with TRBJ2-7, with D unresolved. The CDR3 covers 14 residues. Germline V gene lookup returns CDR1 MNHNY and CDR2 SVGAGI (reference sequence).